Below are 19 T cell receptor beta chains sequenced from a single sample in a study of a mutant IDH1 vaccine in newly diagnosed glioma. No cognate antigen is known for these TCRs. Sample time point: week 11, during vaccination. Every vaccination contained 300 ug of the mutant IDH1 20-mer peptide and was paired with topical imiquimod. The protocol was immunoSEQ multiplex PCR, while the TCRdb copy is restricted to in-frame clones and leaves out a portion. Altogether about 64,000 clones are present, around 85% being singletons, with the ten largest covering around 8.3%. Here the sequenced sample was PBMCs, taken from a glioma patient whose treatment included an IDH1 peptide vaccine. These receptors were taken from a woman aged 50 to 60 with glioma.

The V gene is TRBV6-1, the J gene TRBJ2-4; 10 nucleotides agree with TRBD1. CDR1 MNHNS and CDR2 SASEGT come from the germline V gene. Losses at the gene ends were 4 bases for V and 0 bases for J; bases not matched to a gene: 12. CDR3 length: 19 residues. CDR3 DNA: TGTGCCAGCAGTGGCCGACAGGGGGCGTCGGGGCTAGCCAAAAACATTCAGTACTTC. Protein: CASSGRQGASGLAKNIQYF.

This sequence joins TRBV19 and TRBJ1-2, with 10 bases that match TRBD1. The ends lost 5 bases at V and 9 bases at J; junction bases unmatched: 12. This CDR3 is 15 amino acids long. Germline V gene lookup returns CDR1 LNHDA and CDR2 SQIVND (reference sequence). CDR3 sequence reads: CASSPPRGQGPRYTF. The CDR3 nucleotides read TGTGCCAGTAGTCCCCCCCGGGGACAGGGGCCCCGCTACACCTTC. Supplemented by reference TRBV19 and TRBJ1-2, the full variable domain reads DGGITQSPKYLFRKEGQNVTLSCEQNLNHDAMYWYRQDPGQGLRLIYYSQIVNDFQKGDIAEGYSVSREKKESFPLTVTSAQKNPTAFYLCASSPPRGQGPRYTFGSGTRLTVV.

The rearrangement links TRBV6-5 to TRBJ1-4, with D hard to call. Per the germline V gene, CDR1 is MNHEY and CDR2 is SVGAGI. CDR3 length: 14 residues. Trimming cost V 6 bases and J 1 base, with 9 bases left between them. CDR3: CASSLSVTNEKLFF. The CDR3 DNA follows: TGTGCCAGCAGCCTTAGCGTAACTAATGAAAAACTGTTTTTT.

A few counts support this clone. The gene calls are TRBV19 and TRBJ1-6, with 9 bases identical to TRBD1. The junction had 11 bases not matched to a gene; V was cut back by 4 bases and J by 7 bases. Germline V gene lookup returns CDR1 LNHDA and CDR2 SQIVND (reference sequence). This CDR3 is 17 amino acids long. CDR3 nucleotide sequence: TGTGCCAGTAGTAGTTCCCACTCCGGGACAGGGAATTCACCCCTCCACTTT. Translated: CASSSSHSGTGNSPLHF.

The chain has TRBV27 and TRBJ2-1, with 9 bases aligning to TRBD2. Germline trimming cut 3 bases from V and 3 bases from J; bases unmatched to any gene: 3. In germline, CDR1 is MNHEY, CDR2 SMNVEV (reference sequence). This CDR3 has 15 residues. This CDR3 reads CASSFQTSGYNEQFF. In DNA form, the CDR3 reads TGTGCCAGCAGTTTCCAGACTAGCGGCTACAATGAGCAGTTCTTC.

The chain joins TRBV18 to TRBJ2-2; 10 bases fit TRBD2. The junction had 1 base not matched to a gene; V was cut back by 3 bases and J by 3 bases. The CDR3 runs to 15 residues. Germline assignment: CDR1 KGHSH and CDR2 LQKENI. CDR3 DNA sequence: TGTGCCAGCTCACCCGGACTAGCGGACACCGGGGAGCTGTTTTTT. Protein: CASSPGLADTGELFF. Filled out from reference TRBV18 and TRBJ2-2, the complete variable domain reads NAGVMQNPRHLVRRRGQEARLRCSPMKGHSHVYWYRQLPEEGLKFMVYLQKENIIDESGMPKERFSAEFPKEGPSILRIQQVVRGDSAAYFCASSPGLADTGELFFGEGSRLTVL.

V gene TRBV10-3 combines with J gene TRBJ2-5; TRBD2 matches 12 bases. J lost 1 base, V lost 6 bases, and 3 bases had no gene match. Germline V gene data show CDR1 as ENHRY and CDR2 as SYGVKD. This CDR3 contains 15 residues. The CDR3 coding sequence is TGTGCCATCAGGATACTAGCGGGGGGCCAAGAGACCCAGTACTTC. Translating gives CAIRILAGGQETQYF.

This chain's CDR3 is CASSRGGYEQYF. The CDR3, as DNA: TGTGCCAGCAGCCGGGGGGGTTACGAGCAGTACTTC. The chain has TRBV4-2 and TRBJ2-7; TRBD2 agrees at 7 bases. The CDR3 runs 12 residues. The ends lost 4 bases at V and 4 bases at J; junction bases unmatched: 1. The germline CDR1 and CDR2 sequences are LGHNA and YNFKEQ.

The chain uses TRBV7-9 and TRBJ1-3, with D perhaps matching TRBD1 (6 bases). The V gene lost 5 bases and the J gene lost 0 bases, with 14 bases spanning the gap. This CDR3 spans 16 amino acids. Germline CDR1 and CDR2: SEHNR and FQNEAQ (reference sequence). CDR3 DNA sequence: TGTGCCAGCAGCGCCCTAAGGGGGAACTCTGGAAACACCATATATTTT. It codes for CASSALRGNSGNTIYF. The whole variable domain, filled in from reference TRBV7-9 and TRBJ1-3, reads DTGVSQNPRHKITKRGQNVTFRCDPISEHNRLYWYRQTLGQGPEFLTYFQNEAQLEKSRLLSDRFSAERPKGSFSTLEIQRTEQGDSAMYLCASSALRGNSGNTIYFGEGSWLTVV.

The CDR3, as DNA: TGTGCCAGCAGTCAGACAGGGCCTAAGGACAATGAGCAGTTCTTC. Its translation is CASSQTGPKDNEQFF. The chain joins TRBV4-2 to TRBJ2-1; TRBD1 matches at 7 bases. The germline CDR1 and CDR2 sequences are LGHNA and YNFKEQ. V trimming: 6 bases; J trimming: 5 bases; junction bases outside the gene matches: 10. The CDR3 is 15 amino acids.

The chain links TRBV28 to TRBJ2-7, with 8 positions matching TRBD1. The J segment lost 4 bases and the V segment lost 6 bases, leaving 8 bases of the junction unmatched. This CDR3 is 14 amino acids long. The germline gives CDR1 MDHEN, CDR2 SYDVKM. The CDR3 DNA sequence: TGTGCCAGCAGGGTACAGGGGGTAGGTTACGAGCAGTACTTC. This sequence encodes CASRVQGVGYEQYF.

V and J are TRBV9 and TRBJ2-1, with D possibly TRBD2 on 5 matching bases. CDR1 is SGDLS and CDR2 is YYNGEE in the germline V gene. V was shortened by 5 bases and J by 6 bases, with 12 bases between the two germline ends. The CDR3 extends over 13 amino acids. CDR3 residues: CASSVAGINEQFF. Written as DNA, the CDR3 is TGTGCCAGCAGTGTCGCCGGGATCAATGAGCAGTTCTTC. The whole variable domain, filled in from reference TRBV9 and TRBJ2-1, reads DSGVTQTPKHLITATGQRVTLRCSPRSGDLSVYWYQQSLDQGLQFLIQYYNGEERAKGNILERFSAQQFPDLHSELNLSSLELGDSALYFCASSVAGINEQFFGPGTRLTVL.

The chain couples TRBV2 to TRBJ2-5; 9 nucleotides align to TRBD2. In germline, CDR1 is SNHLY, CDR2 FYNNEI. Losses at the gene ends were 3 bases for V and 10 bases for J; bases not matched to a gene: 3. The CDR3 extends over 12 amino acids. The DNA for the CDR3 is TGTGCCAGCAGTGAGCGGGGGGGCCGCCAGTACTTC. As protein: CASSERGGRQYF.

The gene calls are TRBV5-8 and TRBJ2-7; D perhaps matches TRBD2 (5 bases). V dropped 6 bases and J dropped 2 bases, with 18 bases sitting between them. The CDR3 is made up of 15 amino acids. From germline, CDR1 is SGHTS and CDR2 YDEGEE. CDR3 region: CASNLWGAGTYEQYF. In DNA form, the CDR3 reads TGTGCCAGCAACCTTTGGGGAGCCGGGACCTACGAGCAGTACTTC.

The chain joins TRBV9 to TRBJ1-2; D is perhaps TRBD1 (5 bases). V lost 4 bases, J lost 4 bases, and 11 bases lay in between. The CDR3 totals 13 residues. Germline V lookup: CDR1 SGDLS, CDR2 YYNGEE. The CDR3 here is CASSPMRGYGYTF. CDR3 DNA sequence: TGTGCCAGCAGCCCCATGAGGGGCTATGGCTACACCTTC.

This clone was observed a few times. The V call is TRBV7-7, the J call TRBJ2-5, with D possibly matching TRBD2 (6 bases). The CDR3 spans 13 residues. CDR1 and CDR2 from the germline V gene are SSHAT and FNYEAQ (reference sequence). Trimming removed 1 base at V and 6 bases at J, with 9 bases between. In DNA form, the CDR3 reads TGTGCCAGCAGCTTAGAAGGGAGGAAGACCCAGTACTTC. This codes for CASSLEGRKTQYF.

The V gene is TRBV13, the J gene TRBJ1-5, with D perhaps TRBD1 (5 bases). Trimming shortened V by 4 bases and J by 7 bases, and 17 bases separated the two germline ends. The CDR3 runs to 15 residues. Germline assignment: CDR1 PRHDT and CDR2 FYEKMQ (reference sequence). CDR3 protein: CASSSSSRVNQPQHF. The CDR3 DNA follows: TGTGCCAGCAGCTCCTCCTCCAGGGTCAACCAGCCCCAGCATTTT.

This clone is a singleton in its sample. The V and J genes are TRBV6-1 and TRBJ2-5; D gene ambiguous. V was shortened by 5 bases and J by 2 bases, with 9 bases between the two germline ends. Germline values: CDR1 MNHNS, CDR2 SASEGT. The CDR3 runs to 13 residues. CDR3 sequence reads: CASSWRLQETQYF. DNA of the CDR3: TGTGCCAGCAGTTGGAGATTACAAGAGACCCAGTACTTC.

The V and J genes are TRBV10-3 and TRBJ1-1; 9 bases are shared with TRBD1. J was trimmed by 5 bases and V by 6 bases; bases with no gene match: 10. The CDR3 has 15 residues. The germline V gene has CDR1 ENHRY and CDR2 SYGVKD. Written as DNA, the CDR3 is TGTGCCATCAGGTCGCCGGAACAGGGGGCAACTGAAGCTTTCTTT. It encodes CAIRSPEQGATEAFF.